This TCR beta chain comes out of a study of T cell responses to AZD1222 COVID-19 vaccine listed by TCRdb under 2021. Broadly, across the study: AZD1222 recipients with second doses at about 4 weeks or about 12 weeks were pooled, because spike-specific TCR depth and breadth did not differ between schedules. Enrollment into the trials was organized by age into subgroups of 18-55, 56-69 and 70-plus years, and those subgroups contained approximately 150, 30 and 60 TCR-sequenced participants, respectively. TCR sequencing was performed for about 250 trial participants, of whom about 200 were given two doses of AZD1222 and some 26 were given two doses of MenACWY control vaccine.

The time point label here, explained by the study, means: baseline before first vaccination. Vaccinee samples were obtained from the UK trials COV001 and COV002, which included a single-blind randomized controlled phase 2/3 trial of AZD1222 (ChAdOx1 nCoV-19) in healthy adults. For TCRbeta chain sequencing, PBMC samples from trial participants were taken at day 0 and at day 28 after the second dose. Of note for this clone: It has no known antigen specificity. No qualities accompany the bases; no much larger clone lies one base away.

The CDR3 regions of human TCRbeta chains were subjected to immunosequencing. On the study's bioinformatics: TCRs in the repertoires were compared against a reference library of SARS-CoV-2-specific TCRs that had been generated with the MIRA antigen-specificity platform. Breadth meant the fraction of unique TCRs that were SARS-CoV-2-associated, whereas depth meant the fraction of total T cells that were SARS-CoV-2-associated. Using the MIRA data, each spike-specific TCR was mapped to the spike region that the TCR reacts to and placed in a CD4 or CD8 class. Log10-transformed breadth and depth values were compared by one-way ANOVA with Sidak's multiple comparisons tests. Drawn from immuneACCESS, this table holds only the in-frame rearrangements with V and J called that TCRdb kept. Clones are partly lost; checked studies trace under half to an unresolved V gene and leave the rest unexplained. The V and J calls and clone size come from that table; D and trimming were worked out from the DNA. This sample lists some 130,000 clones; around four fifths were detected once. The biggest ten clones account for roughly 4.3% of the sample.

Reading from cysteine to phenylalanine, the CDR3 counts 12 amino acids. The kept DNA is CDR3 alone, 36 bases in frame from the first base. In the germline V gene (reference sequence), CDR1 corresponds to SGHNT and CDR2 to YYREEE. V is clipped by 4 bases and J by 8 bases, and the sequence between their germline boundaries is 12 bases long. Broader findings and caveats from the paper: In the small 56-69-year group, the increase in depth fell short of significance, most likely because of low power. No day 14 peak-response samples were available, so repertoires were characterized only after the peak T cell response. Conclusions about previously exposed vaccinees are limited, since just five or six AZD1222 recipients were seropositive for SARS-CoV-2 at baseline. A significant rise in spike-specific TCR breadth and depth was observed after two AZD1222 doses relative to day 0 and relative to MenACWY recipients. CD4 TCRs associated with the vaccine covered the entire spike protein, and the dominant responses were in regions 160-218 and 743-854. Nearly half of unique spike-specific TCRs reportedly recognized epitopes outside regions mutated in the B.1.351 and B.1.1.7 variants. Participants were mostly white British, with more females than males. The authors suggested clonal diversity may have been underestimated.

The sequences come from peripheral blood, collected on day 0 of AZD1222 vaccination. The sequence derives from an adult in good health. This chain is built from TRBV5-4 and TRBJ1-1; a weak D assignment points to TRBD1 (5 bases agree). The CDR3 in this case is CASSLMGEEAFF. The bases are TGTGCCAGCAGCCTTATGGGGGAAGAAGCTTTCTTT.